These T cell receptor beta chains were read from a single sample in a study of T cell responses to AZD1222 COVID-19 vaccine. Profiling relied on immunoSEQ multiplex PCR, and the TCRdb table lists in-frame clones only, not all of them. The sample includes approximately 150,000 clones, roughly 90% of them seen just once. Specimen: peripheral blood, collected 28 days after the second AZD1222 dose. The receptors shown here come from an adult who received the AZD1222 COVID-19 vaccine. CDR3s include the opening cysteine and the closing phenylalanine or tryptophan. A D gene is named only where the DNA matches it firmly. Clone size is shown for a subset of rows, as once, few, many or a class of expanded clone.

>TRBD1|once|TRBV28|TRBJ1-2
CASSRGGPWGYTF
TGTGCCAGTTCCAGGGGGGGGCCTTGGGGCTACACCTTC
>NA|once|TRBV7-3|TRBJ2-7
CASSLGAGSYEQYF
TGTGCCAGCAGCTTAGGGGCAGGCTCCTACGAGCAGTACTTC
>TRBD1|few|TRBV2|TRBJ2-7
CASSSTGRHLEQYF
TGTGCCAGCAGTTCGACAGGGCGCCATCTCGAGCAGTACTTC
>NA|few|TRBV5-6|TRBJ2-2
CASSPGRAPNTGELFF
TGTGCCAGCAGCCCGGGACGGGCACCGAACACCGGGGAGCTGTTTTTT
>NA|NA|TRBV7-9|TRBJ1-1
CASSFVLGQNTEAFF
TGTGCCAGCAGCTTTGTTTTGGGACAGAACACTGAAGCTTTCTTT
>NA|NA|TRBV13|TRBJ2-2
CASSPGGRRGQKRITGELFF
TGTGCCAGCAGCCCCGGGGGTCGGAGGGGTCAGAAAAGGATCACCGGGGAGCTGTTTTTT
>NA|NA|TRBV27|TRBJ1-4
CASSPGLLEKLFF
TGTGCCAGCAGTCCGGGACTTCTTGAAAAACTGTTTTTT
>TRBD2|NA|TRBV27|TRBJ2-1
CATVAGTRHGEQFF
TGTGCCACCGTCGCCGGGACTAGACATGGTGAGCAGTTCTTC
>TRBD2|NA|TRBV12-5|TRBJ2-1
CASGDPPGLAGAWLNEQFF
TGTGCTAGTGGGGACCCACCGGGACTAGCGGGAGCTTGGTTAAATGAGCAGTTCTTC
>TRBD1|NA|TRBV29-1|TRBJ2-2
CSFHQGAGTGELFF
TGCAGCTTCCATCAGGGGGCAGGCACCGGGGAGCTGTTTTTT
>TRBD2|NA|TRBV7-9|TRBJ2-1
CASSWAGTSGSGEQFF
TGTGCCAGCAGCTGGGCCGGGACTAGCGGGAGTGGGGAGCAGTTCTTC
>NA|NA|TRBV27|TRBJ1-1
CASGRVNTEAFF
TGTGCCAGCGGTAGGGTGAACACTGAAGCTTTCTTT
>NA|NA|TRBV6-2/TRBV6-3|TRBJ2-3
CASSYLQGTDTQYF
TGTGCCAGCAGTTACCTGCAGGGGACAGATACGCAGTATTTT
>NA|NA|TRBV11-1|TRBJ2-7
CASSRGATTTYEQYF
TGTGCCAGCAGCCGGGGGGCGACAACGACCTACGAGCAGTACTTC
>NA|NA|TRBV3-1/TRBV3-2|TRBJ2-1
CASSQRGEQFF
TGTGCCAGCAGCCAACGTGGGGAGCAGTTCTTC
>TRBD1|NA|TRBV18|TRBJ1-6
CASSPGQGANSPLHF
TGTGCCAGCTCACCAGGGCAGGGGGCTAATTCACCCCTCCACTTT
>TRBD1|NA|TRBV29-1|TRBJ1-2
CSVQGGQGAGGYTF
TGCAGCGTCCAAGGGGGCCAGGGGGCGGGTGGCTACACCTTC
>NA|NA|TRBV7-9|TRBJ2-2
CASGNLDTGELFF
TGTGCCAGTGGGAATTTGGACACCGGGGAGCTGTTTTTT
>TRBD2|NA|TRBV4-2|TRBJ2-7
CASSTGTSANTGGDEQYF
TGTGCCAGCAGCACGGGGACTAGCGCTAACACGGGAGGCGACGAGCAGTACTTC
>NA|once|TRBV13|TRBJ1-6
CASSLAQINPLNHSPLHF
TGTGCCAGCAGCTTAGCGCAAATTAACCCCCTGAACCATTCACCCCTCCACTTT
>TRBD1|NA|TRBV9|TRBJ2-2
CASSPTGGTGELFF
TGTGCCAGCAGCCCGACAGGGGGCACCGGGGAGCTGTTTTTT
>NA|few|TRBV27|TRBJ2-1
CASSFSSSVTYSYNEQFF
TGTGCCAGCAGTTTCTCTAGCAGCGTCACATACTCCTACAATGAGCAGTTCTTC
>TRBD2|NA|TRBV18|TRBJ2-5
CASSPLPTSGRDHF
TGTGCCAGCTCACCCCTCCCGACTAGCGGGAGAGATCACTTC
>NA|NA|TRBV19|TRBJ1-6
CASSIIPPRTDSLHF
TGTGCCAGTAGTATTATTCCCCCCCGGACGGATTCCCTCCACTTT
>TRBD1|NA|TRBV9|TRBJ2-7
CASSVGQGAYEQYF
TGTGCCAGCAGCGTGGGTCAGGGGGCCTACGAGCAGTACTTC
>NA|NA|TRBV19|TRBJ2-1
CASSIDSSYNEQFF
TGTGCCAGTAGTATAGATAGCTCCTACAATGAGCAGTTCTTC
>NA|NA|TRBV7-8|TRBJ2-1
CASSPTSGSDEQFF
TGTGCCAGCAGCCCAACCTCCGGGTCGGATGAGCAGTTCTTC
>NA|NA|TRBV2|TRBJ1-1
CASSGGYTEAFF
TGTGCCAGCAGTGGAGGATACACTGAAGCTTTCTTT
>TRBD1|NA|TRBV7-9|TRBJ1-4
CASSRPGQAEKLFF
TGTGCCAGCAGCCGTCCGGGACAGGCTGAAAAACTGTTTTTT
>TRBD1|few|TRBV19|TRBJ1-5
CASSIEPARDRVSDRGQPQHF
TGTGCCAGTAGTATAGAGCCCGCCCGGGACAGGGTATCCGATAGAGGTCAGCCCCAGCATTTT
>NA|NA|TRBV29-1|TRBJ2-1
CSVRDFVEQFF
TGCAGCGTTCGGGACTTCGTTGAGCAGTTCTTC
>NA|once|TRBV6-2/TRBV6-3|TRBJ1-1
CASSYQVVGTEAFF
TGTGCCAGCAGTTACCAGGTTGTCGGCACTGAAGCTTTCTTT
>TRBD1|NA|TRBV3-1/TRBV3-2|TRBJ1-2
CASSPRPGQGRPMGYGYTF
TGTGCCAGCAGCCCGAGGCCGGGACAGGGGCGCCCTATGGGCTATGGCTACACCTTC
>NA|NA|TRBV6-2/TRBV6-3|TRBJ1-2
CASSKTLNYGYTF
TGTGCCAGCAGCAAGACACTAAACTATGGCTACACCTTC
>NA|NA|TRBV5-1|TRBJ2-7
CASSSDRSQQYF
TGCGCCAGCAGCTCAGACAGAAGCCAGCAGTACTTC
>NA|many|TRBV5-1|TRBJ2-1
CASRFGGDNEQFF
TGCGCCAGCAGATTCGGGGGAGACAATGAGCAGTTCTTC
>NA|NA|TRBV19|TRBJ1-2
CATSPGGGGYGYTF
TGTGCCACTTCCCCAGGCGGGGGAGGATATGGCTACACCTTC
>NA|few|TRBV19|TRBJ2-7
CASGPSHYEQYF
TGTGCCAGTGGGCCTAGCCATTACGAGCAGTACTTC
>NA|NA|TRBV24-1|TRBJ2-1
CATSDRTTSSNNEQFF
TGTGCCACCAGTGACCGGACGACTAGTTCAAACAATGAGCAGTTCTTC
>TRBD1|NA|TRBV18|TRBJ2-5
CASSPRQTGARGETQYF
TGTGCCAGCTCACCACGACAGACAGGGGCACGGGGTGAGACCCAGTACTTC
>TRBD2|NA|TRBV5-1|TRBJ2-5
CASSLVASGSLEETQYF
TGCGCCAGCAGCTTGGTGGCTAGCGGGAGTCTTGAAGAGACCCAGTACTTC
>NA|NA|TRBV3-1/TRBV3-2|TRBJ2-4
CASSPWLGQLKNIQYF
TGTGCCAGCAGCCCGTGGCTCGGACAGCTCAAAAACATTCAGTACTTC
>NA|NA|TRBV9|TRBJ1-2
CASSSQGSGGYTF
TGTGCCAGCAGCTCACAAGGGAGTGGTGGCTACACCTTC
>TRBD2|NA|TRBV10-3|TRBJ2-2
CAIRAGGTGELFF
TGTGCCATCCGGGCGGGGGGGACCGGGGAGCTGTTTTTT
>NA|NA|TRBV12-5|TRBJ1-2
CASGLVPGTGNYGYTF
TGTGCTAGTGGTTTGGTACCCGGAACAGGGAACTATGGCTACACCTTC
>TRBD1|few|TRBV7-2|TRBJ1-4
CASSPGQGRSNEKLFF
TGTGCCAGCAGCCCCGGACAGGGTAGATCTAATGAAAAACTGTTTTTT
>TRBD1|NA|TRBV5-1|TRBJ2-3
CASSEQGAWMGDTQYF
TGCGCCAGCAGCGAACAGGGGGCGTGGATGGGAGATACGCAGTATTTT
>NA|NA|TRBV6-6|TRBJ1-1
CASSSDRRGQNTEAFF
TGTGCCAGCAGTTCTGACCGGCGGGGGCAGAACACTGAAGCTTTCTTT
>TRBD1|NA|TRBV29-1|TRBJ2-7
CSVEGGQGPTYEQYF
TGCAGCGTTGAAGGTGGACAGGGCCCTACCTACGAGCAGTACTTC
>NA|NA|TRBV5-1|TRBJ2-1
CASSLTIYNEQFF
TGCGCCAGCAGCTTGACTATCTACAATGAGCAGTTCTTC
>NA|NA|TRBV27|TRBJ2-7
CASTWGAGVPYEQYF
TGTGCCAGCACCTGGGGGGCAGGGGTCCCGTACGAGCAGTACTTC
>NA|NA|TRBV4-3|TRBJ2-2
CASSQVGGPGELFF
TGCGCCAGCAGCCAAGTTGGGGGACCCGGGGAGCTGTTTTTT
>NA|NA|TRBV5-1|TRBJ1-2
CASSRDEGDGYTF
TGCGCCAGCAGCAGGGACGAGGGTGATGGCTACACCTTC
>TRBD2|few|TRBV6-2/TRBV6-3|TRBJ2-3
CASSYASGYTDTQYF
TGTGCCAGCAGTTACGCTAGCGGGTACACAGATACGCAGTATTTT